The present T cell receptor (beta chain) was sequenced within a study of blood T cell repertoires in COVID-19. As for the study in general: Acute and convalescent COVID-19 samples came from the United States, Italy and Spain. Nucleic acid was either cDNA or gDNA, and it came from T cells, B-cell-depleted T cells, or PBMCs.

The length of the CDR3 is 15 residues. Looked up from germline, CDR1 is SGHRS and CDR2 is YFSETQ. The V end lost 4 bases, the J end lost 4 bases, and 18 bases lay between the germline ends. Some clones are missing from TCRdb's copy, which holds only in-frame ones; the method was immunoSEQ multiplex PCR. The sample carries about 300,000 clones, under 90% recorded once. Participant age was about 18 to 95 years, and participants resided in about two dozen US areas. The chain combines TRBV5-1 with TRBJ2-7, with a tentative D call TRBD1 (6 bases). This receptor was taken from a woman in her 40s who had recovered from COVID-19. Sequencing was performed on PBMCs or T cells enriched from blood (not recorded which). DNA of the CDR3: TGCGCCAGCAGCCTCACAGGGAGCCTAGGGTACGAGCAGTACTTC. Residues: CASSLTGSLGYEQYF.